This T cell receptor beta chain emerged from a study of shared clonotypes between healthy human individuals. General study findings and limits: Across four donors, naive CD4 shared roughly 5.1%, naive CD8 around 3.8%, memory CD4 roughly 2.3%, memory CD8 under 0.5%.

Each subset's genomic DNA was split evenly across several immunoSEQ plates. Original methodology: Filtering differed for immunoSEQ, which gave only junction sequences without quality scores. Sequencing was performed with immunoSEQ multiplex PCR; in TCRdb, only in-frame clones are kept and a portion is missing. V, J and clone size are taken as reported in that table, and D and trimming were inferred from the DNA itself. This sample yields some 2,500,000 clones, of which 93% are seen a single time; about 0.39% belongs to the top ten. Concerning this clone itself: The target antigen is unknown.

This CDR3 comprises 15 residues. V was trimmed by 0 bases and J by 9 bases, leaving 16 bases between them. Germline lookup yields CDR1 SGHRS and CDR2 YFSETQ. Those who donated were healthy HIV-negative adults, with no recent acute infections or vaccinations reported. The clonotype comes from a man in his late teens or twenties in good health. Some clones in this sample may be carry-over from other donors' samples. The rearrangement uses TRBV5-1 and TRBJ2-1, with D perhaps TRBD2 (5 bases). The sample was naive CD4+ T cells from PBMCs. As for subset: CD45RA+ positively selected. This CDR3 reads CASSLDTSGSGEQFF. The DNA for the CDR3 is TGCGCCAGCAGCTTGGATACTAGTGGAAGCGGTGAGCAGTTCTTC.